This T cell receptor beta chain originates from a study of blood T cell repertoires in COVID-19 (dated by TCRdb to between 2020 and 2021). Context from the whole study: Samples from collaborators originated in the United States, Italy and Spain and spanned both the acute and convalescent phases of COVID-19. A de-identified subject ID, COVID-19 status, age in years and sex were almost always included in the sample metadata. Samples were obtained from the ongoing ImmuneRACE study (first 160 participants) and from about 1,300 subjects provided by 6 global collaborators. The repertoires were released in a freely available public database intended as a resource for research on the immune response to SARS-CoV-2. The material from the prospective study consisted of cDNA or gDNA derived from T cells, B-cell-depleted T cells, or PBMCs. HLA class I and class II types, where available, came from metadata supplied by the sample provider rather than from assay-based typing. Deeply sampled blood TCRbeta repertoires from subjects exposed to, actively infected with, or recovered from COVID-19 were included in the dataset. The investigation overall reported the following: How much clinical and demographic metadata was included differed by source and by participant, and the metadata was provided uncurated.

This clone was counted only a few times. What this receptor recognizes is not known. No clone much larger than this one lies a single base away; base qualities are absent. The sample has other DNA sequences that encode this CDR3 too. TCRbeta CDR3 regions were amplified from genomic DNA by means of the immunoSEQ Assay, a bias-controlled multiplex PCR. Turning to the authors' computational methods: Within the assay, amplification of reference gene primers was used to estimate how many nucleated cells each sample contained. To quantify the absolute abundance of each unique TCRbeta CDR3 rearrangement, sequence reads were collapsed and filtered. For each sample, productive Simpson clonality was calculated as the square root of Simpson's diversity index over productive rearrangements. The source is immuneACCESS, and TCRdb retained only in-frame sequences with V and J called. Part of the clones is not carried over; for the studies checked, unresolved V genes explain less than half of this, and the remainder is unexplained. D and trimming come from the DNA, and the V and J calls and clone size come from that table. The sample yields approximately 200,000 clones; roughly 84% were counted once. Jointly, the top ten make up over 2.5% of the sample.

A second Seattle source provided samples from volunteer blood donors who had recovered from COVID-19. Whole blood was collected in K2EDTA tubes by collaborating institutions according to the institutions' own protocols. For TCRbeta analysis, collaborators shipped samples in one of three forms: frozen whole blood, isolated PBMCs, or DNA extracted from either of those sample types. The V end gives up 6 bases and the J end 2 bases, leaving 1 base in the junction not matched to a gene. The CDR3 sequence holds 13 residues, the cysteine and phenylalanine included. Left in the record is the CDR3 DNA by itself, 39 bases read in frame from the first base. Per the germline V gene, MDHEN is the CDR1 and SYDVKM is the CDR2.

This receptor was taken from a woman in her twenties or thirties who had recovered from COVID-19. The rearranged chain carries TRBV28 and TRBJ1-1; 9 central nucleotides agree with TRBD1. Sequenced material: peripheral blood. The DNA reads TGTGCCAGCAGGGGACAGGGCAACACTGAAGCTTTCTTT. Its protein reads: CASRGQGNTEAFF.